This TCR beta chain is from a study of shared clonotypes between healthy human individuals (dated by TCRdb to 2018 to 2021). Describing the broader study: A couple of women and three men aged 18 to 49 years were included in the cohort. Blood TCR repertoires of several healthy adults were deeply sequenced to estimate repertoire size and the extent of clonotype sharing between individuals. Different laboratories and diverse techniques were used to prepare libraries and sequence TCR repertoires, to increase sequencing depth and limit assay-specific biases. Between about 0.8 and 8.9 billion PBMCs per donor were obtained by leukapheresis. Study-level results and caveats: Sampling was restricted to blood, and TCR repertoires in tissues likely differ from the TCR repertoires found in blood. The small number of donors limited the genetic and exposure-history diversity represented. Pairwise subsampling indicated that sequencing depth was expected to affect the degree of clonotype sharing among donors.

Donors were healthy HIV-negative adults with no recently reported acute infections or vaccinations. Only Caucasian adults living in Nashville, Tennessee, USA were represented among the donors. For unsorted samples, 90 million or so PBMCs were counted, and genomic DNA was extracted using the QIAamp DNA Blood Mini kit. After blood collection by leukapheresis, PBMCs were isolated using Ficoll-Histopaque density gradient centrifugation and then cryopreserved in the vapor phase of liquid nitrogen. TCR CDR3 regions were amplified from genomic DNA by multiplex PCR using the deep immunoSEQ assay. Extracted genomic DNA from each cell subset was distributed evenly across all wells of several immunoSEQ 96-well plates, and each plate was treated as a replicate. For unsorted PBMC, each replicate PCR was loaded with roughly 330 ng genomic DNA, equivalent to about 30,000 T cell genomes. Ten immunoSEQ deep assay plates were used to sequence the unsorted PBMC genomic DNA. The purified libraries were quantified using a Qubit 3.0 fluorometer, sized with a Bioanalyzer 2100, and then quantified again using the KAPA Library Quantification kit. Every immunoSEQ 96-well plate was sequenced on a dedicated single-read 150-cycle Illumina NextSeq 550 flow cell. For the original study's pipeline: The immunoSEQ output contained only junctional sequences without quality scores, so filtering could not match that applied to full-length reads. Sequences were annotated with PyIR, a Python wrapper for IgBLAST v1.9, and V/J genes and CDR3 were assigned using IMGT germline references. Reads were removed for weak V/J assignments (E-value above 1e-6), missing CDR3, stop codons, out-of-frame junctions, or ambiguous translated residues. V3J clonotypes were defined by identical inferred V gene, J gene, and CDR3 amino acid sequence. Percentage overlap between repertoires was computed as shared unique clonotypes divided by the size of the smaller repertoire. Repertoire richness was assessed with RTK rarefaction, the Chao1 estimator, and Recon v2.1 estimates of unobserved clonotypes. The immuneACCESS repertoire file appears here via TCRdb, limited to in-frame rearrangements. These files lack a portion of the clones; in checked studies, under half of the deficit traces to unresolved V genes, and the cause of the others is not known. Clone size and the V and J calls come from that table; the DNA yielded D and trimming. The sample has roughly 500,000 clones on record, about 84% of them singletons. Together, the top ten hold about an eighth of the sample.

Concerning this clone itself: Its antigen has not been determined. No quality values exist for individual bases; no much larger clone is one base distant.

The clonotype was recovered from a woman between 40 and 50 years old in good health. Some clones in this sample may be carry-over from other donors' samples. Sequencing was done on a sample of PBMCs.

The DNA is as follows: TGCAGCGTTGAAACCGGGACTAGCGGGGCCTACAATGAGCAGTTCTTC. Its product reads: CSVETGTSGAYNEQFF. The rearranged chain carries TRBV29-1 and TRBJ2-1, with 13 junctional bases fitting TRBD2. Trimming takes 2 bases off V and 2 bases off J; junction bases not matched to a gene: 3. As encoded in the germline V gene, CDR1 is SQVTM while CDR2 is ANQGSEA. The CDR3 has 16 amino acids, counting the end cysteine and phenylalanine. Only CDR3 DNA is held: 48 bases, read in frame from base 1.